One sample yielded the 21 T cell receptor beta chains listed below, sequenced in a study of blood T cell repertoires in COVID-19. Sequencing used immunoSEQ multiplex PCR; TCRdb keeps in-frame clones, though not all of them. The sample records more than 200,000 clones, over 75% being singletons. The sample comprised PBMCs or T cells enriched from blood (not recorded which). The receptor set was obtained from a man aged 30 to 45 in a cohort exposed to, infected with or recovered from COVID-19 (not recorded which).

The V gene is TRBV19, the J gene TRBJ1-1; no reliable D call. Per germline, CDR1 LNHDA and CDR2 SQIVND (reference sequence). V lost 7 bases and J 2 bases, leaving 17 bases between the germline ends. CDR3 length: 15 residues. The DNA of the CDR3 is TGTGCCAGTATCAATCCCCAGGTTTTTAACACTGAAGCTTTCTTT. Translation: CASINPQVFNTEAFF.

The chain combines TRBV11-2 with TRBJ1-3; 7 positions agree with TRBD1. CDR3 length equals 18 residues. V shed 6 bases, J shed 0 bases, and the junction held 14 bases outside the gene matches. Germline V gene lookup returns CDR1 SGHAT and CDR2 FQNNGV. The CDR3 here is CASSSIWTGQSSGNTIYF. The CDR3 bases are TGTGCCAGCAGTTCGATTTGGACAGGTCAAAGCTCTGGAAACACCATATATTTT.

V usage is TRBV2 and J usage is TRBJ2-3; 7 bases fit TRBD1. Looked up from germline, CDR1 is SNHLY and CDR2 is FYNNEI. This CDR3 region has 14 residues. The trim removed 7 bases at V and 6 bases at J, leaving 10 bases unmatched. The CDR3 nucleotides are TGTGCCAGCACCCAGACAGGGACCCCCGATACGCAGTATTTT. Translation: CASTQTGTPDTQYF.

CDR3 coding DNA: TGCAGCGTTGGGGAGGGGGAGGGCAATCAGCCCCAGCATTTT. Encoded protein: CSVGEGEGNQPQHF. This chain uses TRBV29-1 with TRBJ1-5, with D possibly TRBD1 on 6 matching bases. This CDR3 comprises 14 residues. The germline CDR1 and CDR2 sequences are SQVTM and ANQGSEA. V lost 4 bases to trimming and J lost 2 bases, with 12 bases between them.

This chain uses TRBV7-2 with TRBJ1-4; D gene uncertain. Germline lookup yields CDR1 SGHTA and CDR2 FQGNSA. The ends were cut back, 3 bases at V and 6 bases at J, with 11 bases in the middle. The CDR3 length is 14 residues. Written as DNA, the CDR3 is TGTGCCAGCAGCTTGACCGGGTGGGATGAAAAACTGTTTTTT. It specifies CASSLTGWDEKLFF.

The chain links TRBV3-1 (or the pseudogene TRBV3-2) to TRBJ2-1, with 10 bases fitting TRBD2. The CDR3 is made up of 15 amino acids. With V trimmed by 2 bases and J by 6 bases, 4 bases remained unmatched. Germline lookup yields CDR1 LGHDT and CDR2 YNNKEL (reference sequence). The CDR3 bases are TGTGCCAGCAGCCAACTAGCGGGAGTTTTCAATGAGCAGTTCTTC. Its translation: CASSQLAGVFNEQFF.

The chain recombines TRBV6-2 or TRBV6-3 with TRBJ1-5; a weak D match, TRBD1 (5 bases). This CDR3 has 17 residues. The germline V and J ends were trimmed by 2 bases and 7 bases, with 21 bases remaining between them. Germline V CDR1 and CDR2: MNHEY, SVGEGT. CDR3 coding DNA: TGTGCCAGCAGTTACCGGGACTCAAAACCACGGCGGCAGCCCCAGCATTTT. Protein sequence: CASSYRDSKPRRQPQHF.

This clone occurred once. CDR3 amino acids: CASSGTVSTDTQYF. The CDR3, as DNA: TGTGCCAGCAGCGGGACAGTTAGCACAGATACGCAGTATTTT. The J gene is TRBJ2-3, the V gene TRBV6-6; 7 bases align to TRBD1. The CDR3 runs 14 residues. J was trimmed by 0 bases and V by 6 bases; bases with no gene match: 3. Germline CDR1 MNHNY, CDR2 SVGAGI (reference sequence).

V gene TRBV5-8 combines with J gene TRBJ1-1; 7 nucleotides line up with TRBD1. The CDR3 extends over 14 amino acids. The V gene end was trimmed by 5 bases and the J gene end by 1 base; junction bases not matched to a gene: 5. CDR1 is SGHTS, CDR2 YDEGEE, per germline. Here the CDR3 DNA reads TGTGCCAGCAGATACAGGGGAGGGAACACTGAAGCTTTCTTT. Its translation is CASRYRGGNTEAFF.

This chain links TRBV5-8 with TRBJ1-4, with a weak D call TRBD1 (5 bases). The CDR3 runs to 13 residues. The V gene lost 0 bases and the J gene lost 14 bases, with 14 bases spanning the gap. CDR1 is SGHTS, CDR2 YDEGEE, per germline. In DNA, the CDR3 is TGTGCCAGCAGCTTGGCTCAGGGCCTCGCCCTGTTTTTT. This sequence encodes CASSLAQGLALFF.

This CDR3 is CASSQRGSDYGYTF. Written as DNA, the CDR3 is TGTGCCAGCAGCCAGAGGGGGAGTGACTATGGCTACACCTTC. This sequence joins TRBV3-1 (or the pseudogene TRBV3-2) and TRBJ1-2, with D possibly TRBD1 on 6 matching bases. Germline lookup yields CDR1 LGHDT and CDR2 YNNKEL (reference sequence). Between the trimmed V and J ends, which lost 3 bases and 3 bases, there was a span of 11 bases. The CDR3 consists of 14 residues.

The chain links TRBV29-1 to TRBJ2-7, with D unclear. CDR3 length equals 13 residues. Germline lookup yields CDR1 SQVTM and CDR2 ANQGSEA. V was pared by 1 base and J by 1 base, with 8 bases between. The CDR3, as DNA: TGCAGCGTTGAAGGGCCTCTGTCCTACGAGCAGTACTTC. It yields the protein CSVEGPLSYEQYF.

The V gene is TRBV29-1, the J gene TRBJ1-4, with 7 bases fitting TRBD1. CDR3 length: 13 residues. CDR1 is SQVTM and CDR2 is ANQGSEA in the germline V gene. V lost 7 bases and J lost 4; bases outside the gene matches: 6. DNA for the CDR3: TGCAGCGGGAACAGGGGTCTTAATGAAAAACTGTTTTTT. Translation gives CSGNRGLNEKLFF.

CDR3 in DNA: TGTGCCAGCAGCCGATCGGGGGATGAAAAACTGTTTTTT. Its translation is CASSRSGDEKLFF. V usage is TRBV6-5 and J usage is TRBJ1-4; TRBD1 might be the D (5 bases). CDR1 is MNHEY, CDR2 SVGAGI, per germline. The CDR3 totals 13 residues. The V end lost 6 bases, the J end lost 6 bases, and 11 bases lay between the germline ends.

The sample holds a few counts of this clone. The chain carries TRBV9 and TRBJ2-6, with D perhaps TRBD1 (6 bases). Germline V lookup: CDR1 SGDLS, CDR2 YYNGEE. The CDR3 has 20 residues. Trimming cost V 4 bases and J 4 bases, with 27 bases left between them. The CDR3 DNA sequence: TGTGCCAGCAGCCGGAGTTCCGGGACACCTACTCTGTCCGGGGCCAACGTCCTGACTTTC. Protein: CASSRSSGTPTLSGANVLTF. The entire variable domain, with the rest obtained from reference TRBV9 and TRBJ2-6, is as follows: DSGVTQTPKHLITATGQRVTLRCSPRSGDLSVYWYQQSLDQGLQFLIQYYNGEERAKGNILERFSAQQFPDLHSELNLSSLELGDSALYFCASSRSSGTPTLSGANVLTFGAGSRLTVL.

This chain links TRBV19 with TRBJ1-6; D not resolved. Trimming stripped 8 bases from V and 8 bases from J, with 16 bases between. The germline CDR1 and CDR2 sequences are LNHDA and SQIVND (reference sequence). CDR3 length: 14 residues. DNA of the CDR3: TGTGCCAGTTCTTTGTCCCTTGGAGATTCACCCCTCCACTTT. This sequence encodes CASSLSLGDSPLHF.

The rearrangement joins TRBV18 to TRBJ2-5; no clear D. Trimming stripped 3 bases from V and 3 bases from J, with 11 bases between. Germline CDR1 and CDR2: KGHSH and LQKENI. The CDR3 is made up of 14 amino acids. The CDR3 DNA is TGTGCCAGCTCACCGGGCCCGCTGGAAGAGACCCAGTACTTC. Protein sequence: CASSPGPLEETQYF.

The rearrangement uses TRBV9 and TRBJ2-1; possibly TRBD2 for D (6 bases). CDR1 and CDR2 from the germline V gene are SGDLS and YYNGEE. Trimming shortened V by 8 bases and J by 5 bases, and 8 bases separated the two germline ends. The CDR3 consists of 11 residues. This CDR3 is CASGTHNEQFF. In DNA form, the CDR3 reads TGTGCCAGTGGGACTCACAATGAGCAGTTCTTC.

The genes are TRBV20-1 and TRBJ1-4; perhaps TRBD1 as D (5 bases). Germline assignment: CDR1 DFQATT and CDR2 SNEGSKA (reference sequence). The CDR3 is made up of 15 amino acids. Trimming removed 3 bases from V and 8 bases from J, with 19 bases in between. DNA for the CDR3: TGCAGTGCTAGTTCCCTTCCTGGGCAGGGCGAAAAACTGTTTTTT. Its translation: CSASSLPGQGEKLFF.

The CDR3 loop is CASSPNRGQFGTEAFF. The CDR3 DNA sequence: TGTGCCAGCAGCCCGAACAGGGGGCAGTTTGGCACTGAAGCTTTCTTT. This rearrangement joins TRBV7-9 to TRBJ1-1; 9 bases agree with TRBD1. Trimming removed 5 bases from V and 4 bases from J; junction bases left unmatched: 11. Germline values: CDR1 SEHNR, CDR2 FQNEAQ (reference sequence). CDR3 length: 16 residues.

The rearrangement uses TRBV15 and TRBJ2-7, with D perhaps TRBD2 (6 bases). The CDR3 extends over 13 amino acids. Germline V gene sequence: CDR1 LNHNV, CDR2 YYDKDF (reference sequence). The ends were cut back, 3 bases at V and 7 bases at J, with 13 bases in the middle. The CDR3, as DNA: TGTGCCACCAGCAGGGGACTCGAGGGGGAGCAGTACTTC. It codes for CATSRGLEGEQYF.